The rows below give T cell receptor beta chains drawn from one sample of a study of T cells in Graves' hyperthyroidism and ophthalmopathy. TCRdb re-derived calls from the multiplex PCR reads in MiXCR, one entry per CDR3 protein. This sample carries some 380,000 distinct CDR3 sequences, roughly 13% of them seen once, and the ten largest clones take 20% to 25%. The sequencing input was blood. The receptor set was obtained from a man aged 25 to 40 with Graves' hyperthyroidism that later progressed to Graves' ophthalmopathy. Each CDR3 is given with its conserved first and last residue. Fields, in order: V gene, CDR3 protein.

TRBV5-5 CASSLAEGPGWELAGYTF
TRBV29-1 CSVDSTEAFF
TRBV27 CASRPGQGASNEQFF
TRBV11-2 CASSTYRGREDGELFF
TRBV4-1 CASSQQPTGSYEQYF
TRBV3-1 CASSQTSGRTYEQYF
TRBV12-3/TRBV12-4 CASSWGLAGGPSEQFF
TRBV13 CASSSAGQGAYEQYF
TRBV11-2 CASSPLLAGSYNEQFF
TRBV5-1 CASSLGLPAYNSPLHF
TRBV30 CAWTQIGSYEQYF
TRBV12-3/TRBV12-4 CASTPQEDQPQHF
TRBV7-8 CASSLGGAGISYEQYF